The rows below give T cell receptor beta chains drawn from one sample of a study of shared clonotypes between healthy human individuals. Produced via immunoSEQ multiplex PCR; TCRdb's table is partial and in-frame only. The data contain 2,500,000 or so clones, roughly 92% of them seen just once; the ten biggest clones take up 0.11% to 0.15%. The specimen sequenced was naive CD4+ T cells sorted from blood. The receptors originated from a man between 18 and 35 years old in good health. Each CDR3 is given without its conserved first and last residue. Each record gives: D gene, V gene, J gene, CDR3 protein. D genes are given only for firm matches.

.,TRBV6-6,TRBJ1-2,ASSYSGGPYGYT
TRBD1,TRBV6-6,TRBJ2-7,ATIRDRVTTEQY
TRBD1,TRBV5-4,TRBJ2-7,ASSRDRFYEQY
.,TRBV5-1,TRBJ2-3,ASSLAGLANTQY
.,TRBV13,TRBJ2-2,ASSFDRYTGELF
.,TRBV29-1,TRBJ2-5,SVGWRTKETQY
.,TRBV29-1,.,SARLDSPYEQY
TRBD2,TRBV29-1,TRBJ2-4,SVLPGLAGGIIAKNIQY
TRBD1,TRBV2,TRBJ1-2,ASRPTGDSGYT
.,TRBV29-1,TRBJ1-2,SVSLEGNYGYT